The clone carrying this T cell receptor beta chain was recorded a few times. This sample is drawn from a study of blood T cells in healthy people across ages. Combining a sample-barcoded 5' primer with a J-beta primer mix, a second PCR ran for 7 to 11 cycles. TCRdb re-called the 5' RACE reads through MiXCR, storing one row per CDR3 protein. Of 780,000 or so distinct CDR3 sequences listed, roughly 25% are singletons. From germline, CDR1 is SQVTM and CDR2 ANQGSEA. CDR3 length equals 14 residues. Trimming took 0 bases from V and 10 from J; bases not matched to a gene: 6. These data were likewise used in another study, on T cells of mothers and their children.

The sequence was collected from a boy aged 5-17 years in good health. The chain combines TRBV29-1 with TRBJ2-2; 9 bases match TRBD2. The sample comprised blood. The CDR3 is CSVEEGLASPELFF. Here the CDR3 DNA reads TGCAGCGTTGAAGAGGGACTAGCTTCGCCGGAGCTGTTTTTT.